Below, 11 T cell receptor beta chains from the same sample are listed, as sequenced in a study of monozygotic twins with cystic fibrosis. Assay: immunoSEQ multiplex PCR; the TCRdb copy retains only in-frame clones and omits some. The table records under 30,000 clones, 90% of them present only once. The sequenced sample was blood. The receptors originated from a girl aged 2 to 9 with cystic fibrosis.

V usage is TRBV25-1 and J usage is TRBJ2-5, with D perhaps matching TRBD1 or TRBD2 (5 bases each). The V end was cut by 6 bases, the J end by 6 bases, with 14 bases between. Looked up from germline, CDR1 is MGHDK and CDR2 is SYGVNS. This CDR3 region has 13 residues. The CDR3 region is CASRGDQLKTQYF. The DNA of the CDR3 is TGTGCCAGCAGGGGGGACCAGCTGAAGACCCAGTACTTC.

The V and J genes are TRBV4-1 and TRBJ1-1; D not resolved. From germline, CDR1 is MGHRA and CDR2 YSYEKL. V was cut by 1 base and J by 0 bases, with 15 bases left in between. The CDR3 spans 17 residues. This CDR3 is CASSQVGRKTMNTEAFF. As DNA, the CDR3 is TGCGCCAGCAGCCAAGTTGGTCGCAAGACCATGAACACTGAAGCTTTCTTT.

This chain uses TRBV19 with TRBJ2-5; D is unclear. Per germline, CDR1 LNHDA and CDR2 SQIVND (reference sequence). CDR3 length: 13 residues. Deletions cut 10 bases from V and 2 bases from J, with 14 bases between. CDR3: CATTPENQETQYF. The CDR3 region has the DNA TGTGCCACTACCCCAGAGAATCAAGAGACCCAGTACTTC.

This clone was seen just once. V usage is TRBV6-6 and J usage is TRBJ2-3; no firm D call. Trimming stripped 0 bases from V and 8 bases from J, with 12 bases between. CDR1 is MNHNY, CDR2 SVGAGI, per germline (reference sequence). The CDR3 runs 14 residues. CDR3 in DNA: TGTGCCAGCAGTTACTCAGTGGCCTCCTTTACGCAGTATTTT. Protein product: CASSYSVASFTQYF.

J is TRBJ1-1 and V is TRBV6-5, with 8 nucleotides matching TRBD1. V lost 2 bases to trimming and J lost 4 bases; unmatched junction nucleotides: 0. The CDR3 extends over 13 amino acids. Germline CDR1 reads MNHEY; CDR2 reads SVGAGI. Here the CDR3 reads CASSYTGGTEAFF. The CDR3 DNA sequence: TGTGCCAGCAGTTACACAGGGGGCACTGAAGCTTTCTTT.

This chain uses TRBV18 with TRBJ1-4; 12 positions match TRBD1. This CDR3 is built from 14 residues. Germline values: CDR1 KGHSH, CDR2 LQKENI. Trimming at V came to 4 bases and at J to 8 bases, leaving 2 bases not matched to a gene. The CDR3 here is CASSRGQGAEKLFF. DNA of the CDR3: TGTGCCAGCTCACGGGGACAGGGGGCCGAAAAACTGTTTTTT.

This chain links TRBV12-5 with TRBJ2-1; D is uncertain. The germline V gene encodes CDR1 LGHNT and CDR2 FRNRAP. There are 15 residues in the CDR3. V lost 3 bases to trimming and J lost 0 bases, with 9 bases between them. The chain's CDR3 is CASGLVGSSYNEQFF. CDR3 coding DNA: TGTGCTAGTGGTTTAGTCGGTAGCTCCTACAATGAGCAGTTCTTC.

The CDR3 DNA follows: TGTGCCAGCAGCCGGACTAGACAAGAGACCCAGTACTTC. The encoded protein is CASSRTRQETQYF. The chain combines TRBV7-2 with TRBJ2-5; TRBD2 aligns across 7 bases. The CDR3 spans 13 residues. The germline CDR1 and CDR2 sequences are SGHTA and FQGNSA. V dropped 5 bases and J dropped 2; count of bases not matched to a gene: 2.

The rearrangement joins TRBV7-3 to TRBJ1-1; D might be TRBD1 (6 bases). CDR3 length: 13 amino acids. Germline CDR1 reads SGHTA; CDR2 reads FQGTGA. Trimming stripped 3 bases from V and 11 bases from J, with 16 bases between. The CDR3 spells CASSFTGQLNAFF. The CDR3, as DNA: TGTGCCAGCAGCTTTACAGGGCAATTAAACGCTTTCTTT.

The chain is built from TRBV30 and TRBJ2-2; the D is unclear. The CDR3 has 13 residues. The germline V and J ends were trimmed by 1 base and 5 bases, with 8 bases remaining between them. CDR1 GTSNPN and CDR2 SVGIG come from the germline V gene (reference sequence). CDR3 in amino acids: CAWSAYGTGELFF. The CDR3 DNA follows: TGTGCCTGGAGTGCTTACGGAACCGGGGAGCTGTTTTTT.

The V gene is TRBV19, the J gene TRBJ1-4; 9 positions agree with TRBD1. The V segment lost 4 bases and the J segment 3 bases; nucleotides outside the gene matches: 3. The length of the CDR3 is 15 residues. The V gene's germline CDR1 is LNHDA and CDR2 SQIVND (reference sequence). CDR3 sequence: CASSRDRVPNEKLFF. The CDR3 DNA sequence: TGTGCCAGTAGTAGGGACAGGGTGCCTAATGAAAAACTGTTTTTT. Together with reference TRBV19 and TRBJ1-4, the CDR3 gives the full variable domain: DGGITQSPKYLFRKEGQNVTLSCEQNLNHDAMYWYRQDPGQGLRLIYYSQIVNDFQKGDIAEGYSVSREKKESFPLTVTSAQKNPTAFYLCASSRDRVPNEKLFFGSGTQLSVL.